The 10 T cell receptor beta chains reported below all come from one sample, sequenced in a study of T cell repertoires in cytomegalovirus infection. TCRdb re-derived calls from the reads in MiXCR, one entry per CDR3 protein. The table lists more than 500,000 distinct CDR3 sequences, more than 15% of them singletons. What was sequenced was CD8+ T cells from PBMCs. Receptors originate from a human donor in good health (CMV status not recorded). Some clones in this sample may be carry-over from other donors' samples.

For this clonotype: A much more abundant neighbour one base away suggests this may be a read error. The rearrangement links TRBV7-6 to TRBJ1-1; D is perhaps TRBD1 (6 bases). Germline CDR1 is SGHVS and CDR2 is FNYEAQ. CDR3 length: 15 amino acids. V gave up 1 base and J gave up 6 bases, with 15 bases separating them. The CDR3 nucleotides are TGTGCCAGCAGCTTAGTTCAGGGGCAGAGGTCTGAAGCTTTCTTT. Its translation is CASSLVQGQRSEAFF. Full variable domain (missing parts from reference TRBV7-6 and TRBJ1-1): GAGVSQSPRYKVTKRGQDVALRCDPISGHVSLYWYRQALGQGPEFLTYFNYEAQQDKSGLPNDRFSAERPEGSISTLTIQRTEQRDSAMYRCASSLVQGQRSEAFFGQGTRLTVV.

Concerning this clonotype: This may come from a read error, since a much larger clone is one base off. The chain carries TRBV11-2 and TRBJ2-2, with D uncertain. The length of the CDR3 is 13 residues. V was clipped by 7 bases and J by 4 bases, with 10 bases between them. Germline values: CDR1 SGHAT, CDR2 FQNNGV. In nucleotides, the CDR3 is TGTGCCAGCACCATAGCAGTCACCGGGGAGCTGTTTTTT. Protein product: CASTIAVTGELFF. The variable domain in full, with the rest retrieved from reference TRBV11-2 and TRBJ2-2, is EAGVAQSPRYKIIEKRQSVAFWCNPISGHATLYWYQQILGQGPKLLIQFQNNGVVDDSQLPKDRFSAERLKGVDSTLKIQPAKLEDSAVYLCASTIAVTGELFFGEGSRLTVL.

This clonotype was detected many times. V gene TRBV19 combines with J gene TRBJ1-1; D gene unclear. V shed 1 base and J shed 1 base, with 13 bases lying between them. The CDR3 length is 16 residues. Germline V gene sequence: CDR1 LNHDA, CDR2 SQIVND (reference sequence). The CDR3 spells CASSIAFLTTNTEAFF. As DNA, the CDR3 is TGTGCCAGTAGTATAGCTTTTCTCACGACGAACACTGAAGCTTTCTTT.

The rearrangement joins TRBV30 to TRBJ2-5; D might be TRBD2 (6 bases). Trimming took 1 base from V and 5 from J, leaving 17 bases between them. CDR1 and CDR2 from the germline V gene are GTSNPN and SVGIG (reference sequence). The CDR3 runs 15 residues. CDR3 in DNA: TGTGCCTGGAGTGCCACGCGCGGGGTGGGGGAGACCCAGTACTTC. Translating gives CAWSATRGVGETQYF. Filled out from reference TRBV30 and TRBJ2-5, the complete variable domain reads SQTIHQWPATLVQPVGSPLSLECTVEGTSNPNLYWYRQAAGRGLQLLFYSVGIGQISSEVPQNLSASRPQDRQFILSSKKLLLSDSGFYLCAWSATRGVGETQYFGPGTRLLVL.

This clonotype was seen a few times. CDR3 loop: CATSAGLAGGPYEQYF. For the CDR3, the DNA is TGTGCCACCAGCGCCGGACTAGCGGGGGGACCCTACGAGCAGTACTTC. This chain uses TRBV24-1 with TRBJ2-7; 14 bases fit TRBD2. Germline lookup yields CDR1 KGHDR and CDR2 SFDVKD. The CDR3 has 16 residues. Unmatched junction bases numbered 6, after V lost 7 bases and J lost 2 bases.

The genes are TRBV24-1 and TRBJ2-5, with D perhaps given as TRBD1 or TRBD2 (7 bases each). Trimming shortened V by 4 bases and J by 4 bases, and 18 bases separated the two germline ends. This CDR3 has 16 residues. Germline loops: CDR1 KGHDR, CDR2 SFDVKD. CDR3 bases: TGTGCCACCAGTGACCCGGGACAGCCGGGGGGAGAGACCCAGTACTTC. This encodes CATSDPGQPGGETQYF.

The chain couples TRBV27 to TRBJ1-1; a possible D gene is TRBD1 (6 bases). V lost 3 bases, J lost 1 base, and 9 bases lay in between. Germline values: CDR1 MNHEY, CDR2 SMNVEV (reference sequence). The CDR3 runs to 14 residues. DNA of the CDR3: TGTGCCAGCAGTTTTGGGGGCTCGAACACTGAAGCTTTCTTT. Translation gives CASSFGGSNTEAFF.

This clonotype has more than one count but fewer than ten. The genes are TRBV19 and TRBJ1-5, with D maybe TRBD1 (5 bases). V lost 3 bases and J lost 0, with 18 bases in between. The CDR3 extends over 18 amino acids. Germline CDR1 and CDR2: LNHDA and SQIVND (reference sequence). CDR3 region: CASSIRFLGTYSNQPQHF. The CDR3 DNA is TGTGCCAGTAGTATCAGGTTCCTGGGGACCTATAGCAATCAGCCCCAGCATTTT.

DNA of the CDR3: TGTGCCACTCGGACAGGAAATGGCTACACCTTC. As protein: CATRTGNGYTF. The V gene is TRBV6-5, the J gene TRBJ1-2, with TRBD1 matching 7 bases. The CDR3 covers 11 residues. Trimming at V came to 10 bases and at J to 6 bases, leaving 5 bases not matched to a gene. Germline-derived CDR1 and CDR2 are MNHEY and SVGAGI.

Concerning this clonotype: The germline gene is not matched at one end of the junction; a read error may be the cause. The chain has TRBV12-3 or TRBV12-4 and TRBJ1-1; D uncertain. The length of the CDR3 is 14 residues. The CDR3, as DNA: TGTGCAAGCAGTTTAGCGTGGTCGACCACTGAAGCTTTCTTT. It is translated as CASSLAWSTTEAFF.